Given below is one T cell receptor beta chain in context. The specificity of this receptor is unknown. No base-level quality is on record; no much larger clone is a single base apart. Patients chosen for sequencing had shown expansion of CD8+CD57+ cells by flow cytometry. Every patient had a diagnosis of severe acquired aplastic anemia based on International Study of Aplastic Anemia and Agranulocytosis and Camitta criteria. Patients had received no therapy at the time of blood sampling. In the study, sorted CD4+ and CD8+ blood T cells from patients with severe aplastic anemia and from healthy subjects underwent deep sequencing of TCR repertoires. In the USA, patient enrollment took place under clinicaltrials.gov protocols 00001620, 01623167, 00001397, 00071045, 00081523 and 00961064. Ficoll-Paque density gradient centrifugation was used to isolate peripheral blood mononuclear cells. Before DNA extraction, CD4+ and CD8+ T cells were sorted by FACS or by magnetic beads.

This sample was included in a study of CD8+CD57+ T cells in acquired aplastic anemia (dated by TCRdb to 2016 to 2019). For the study in its entirety: A mean of approximately 3 ug of DNA, ranging from roughly 0.17 to 30 ug, was extracted from sorted CD4+ and CD8+ cells. CD8+CD57+ expansion was defined as a frequency above the mean frequency observed in healthy subjects.

General findings and caveats noted by the study authors: Between patients and healthy controls, no significant difference in CD8+ Simpson's diversity was found (P=0.060). Roughly 31 CD8+ CDR3 sequences were shared between patients and controls but appeared highly expressed in patients and within their immunodominant clones.

Profiling of TCR beta VDJ combinations and CDR3 sequences used genomic DNA as the template. An Illumina HiSeq 2000 was used for TCR repertoire sequencing. The study's processing was this. TRBV/TRBJ rearrangement plots, CDR3 size and DJ length profiles, and Simpson's diversity index were used to evaluate the repertoires. The most abundant DNA sequence in the deep sequencing data was defined as the immunodominant clone. CDR3 amino acid sequences were checked for sharing across subjects and were also compared against the VDJdb database and published repertoires. Through fastp at Q25 and MiXCR, TCRdb rebuilt clones from the public reads, retaining in-frame beta chains. Rows are combined by CDR3 protein, so each entry shows the most common genes and DNA. TCRdb's processing, not the authors' own work, is the source of the V and J calls. The sample table shows about 150,000 distinct CDR3 sequences, and 40% to 50% are seen once. The leading ten clones occupy more than 30% of the sample.

The CDR1 and CDR2 encoded by the germline V gene are KGHDR and SFDVKD. The CDR3 goes from the cysteine to the phenylalanine over 15 residues. Here the CDR3 DNA is all that survives: 45 bases in frame from base 1. V loses 1 base of germline sequence and J loses 4 bases, and the interval between the two ends is 12 bases. This sequence uses TRBV24-1 and TRBJ2-5; the D gene is tentatively TRBD1 or TRBD2, each matching 5 bases. The sequence derives from a human donor with aplastic anemia. Input material: sorted CD4+, CD8+, or CD8+CD57+ T cells (not recorded which) from PBMCs. The sequenced DNA is TGTGCCACCAGTGATTTAAGAGGGGCAGGAGAGACCCAGTACTTC. It translates to CATSDLRGAGETQYF.